These 6 T cell receptor beta chains were sequenced from one sample in a study of T cells in Graves' hyperthyroidism and ophthalmopathy (dated by TCRdb to between 2018 and 2020). The library was produced with multiplex PCR. Sequencer: Illumina HiSeq 2000. TCR beta CDR3 regions were amplified from RNA transcripts. A first-round RT-PCR of the TCR CDR3 used the HTBI primer set with the Qiagen OneStep RT-PCR kit. TCRdb ran its own pipeline on the public reads, namely fastp trimming at Q25 and MiXCR clone calling, and kept in-frame beta chains. Rows are unified per CDR3 protein, each entry keeping the most common DNA and genes. Recorded for this sample are about 720,000 distinct CDR3 sequences; around a sixth of them occurred a single time. The ten largest clonotypes hold over 15% of the sample. What was sequenced was blood. The receptor set was obtained from a woman aged 45-60 years with Graves' hyperthyroidism that later progressed to Graves' ophthalmopathy.

This clonotype was counted many times. The chain links TRBV15 to TRBJ1-3; the match to TRBD1 covers 8 bases. J gave up 0 bases and V 2 bases, and 9 bases lay outside the gene matches. Germline CDR1 reads LNHNV; CDR2 reads YYDKDF (reference sequence). This CDR3 is built from 18 residues. CDR3 region: CATSRPTGGRLSGNTIYF. The CDR3 nucleotides are TGTGCCACCAGCAGACCAACAGGGGGGAGACTCTCTGGAAACACCATATATTTT.

This clonotype was picked up a small number of times. The rearrangement joins TRBV4-2 to TRBJ2-1; 9 nucleotides agree with TRBD2. Germline V lookup: CDR1 LGHNA, CDR2 YNFKEQ. The length of the CDR3 is 15 residues. The V and J ends lost 0 bases and 3 bases, in that order; junction bases with no gene match: 0. CDR3 sequence (DNA): TGTGCCAGCAGCCAAGAAGCGGGGGGCTACAATGAGCAGTTCTTC. Its protein is CASSQEAGGYNEQFF.

The genes are TRBV27 and TRBJ2-1; tentatively, D is TRBD1 (6 bases). The germline V gene encodes CDR1 MNHEY and CDR2 SMNVEV (reference sequence). This CDR3 region has 14 residues. Trimming took 5 bases from V and 3 from J, leaving 11 bases between them. As DNA, the CDR3 is TGTGCCAGCAGTGGGGACATAAACTACAATGAGCAGTTCTTC. It specifies CASSGDINYNEQFF.

V and J are TRBV7-9 and TRBJ1-1; TRBD1 matches 8 bases. The CDR3 runs to 14 residues. Germline CDR1 is SEHNR and CDR2 is FQNEAQ (reference sequence). V lost 5 bases and J lost 5; bases outside the gene matches: 7. The CDR3 here is CASSTDRARTEAFF. For the CDR3, the DNA is TGTGCCAGCAGCACGGACAGGGCCAGAACTGAAGCTTTCTTT.

This clonotype was recorded at least ten times. In DNA, the CDR3 is TGTGCCAGCAGTTATCAGGGACACCGAAACTATGGCTACACCTTC. Its translation is CASSYQGHRNYGYTF. V is TRBV6-5 and J is TRBJ1-2; a weak D match, TRBD1 (6 bases). Germline V gene lookup returns CDR1 MNHEY and CDR2 SVGAGI. The CDR3 covers 15 residues. The V end lost 3 bases, the J end lost 2 bases, and 13 bases lay between the germline ends.

Ten or more counts support this clonotype. V gene TRBV5-1 combines with J gene TRBJ2-5; 7 positions match TRBD1. V lost 6 bases to trimming and J lost 2 bases; unmatched junction nucleotides: 13. The CDR3 contains 16 residues. CDR1 SGHRS and CDR2 YFSETQ come from the germline V gene. CDR3 in DNA: TGCGCCAGCATAAAAGAGGGGGCAGCGATACAAGAGACCCAGTACTTC. Translated: CASIKEGAAIQETQYF.